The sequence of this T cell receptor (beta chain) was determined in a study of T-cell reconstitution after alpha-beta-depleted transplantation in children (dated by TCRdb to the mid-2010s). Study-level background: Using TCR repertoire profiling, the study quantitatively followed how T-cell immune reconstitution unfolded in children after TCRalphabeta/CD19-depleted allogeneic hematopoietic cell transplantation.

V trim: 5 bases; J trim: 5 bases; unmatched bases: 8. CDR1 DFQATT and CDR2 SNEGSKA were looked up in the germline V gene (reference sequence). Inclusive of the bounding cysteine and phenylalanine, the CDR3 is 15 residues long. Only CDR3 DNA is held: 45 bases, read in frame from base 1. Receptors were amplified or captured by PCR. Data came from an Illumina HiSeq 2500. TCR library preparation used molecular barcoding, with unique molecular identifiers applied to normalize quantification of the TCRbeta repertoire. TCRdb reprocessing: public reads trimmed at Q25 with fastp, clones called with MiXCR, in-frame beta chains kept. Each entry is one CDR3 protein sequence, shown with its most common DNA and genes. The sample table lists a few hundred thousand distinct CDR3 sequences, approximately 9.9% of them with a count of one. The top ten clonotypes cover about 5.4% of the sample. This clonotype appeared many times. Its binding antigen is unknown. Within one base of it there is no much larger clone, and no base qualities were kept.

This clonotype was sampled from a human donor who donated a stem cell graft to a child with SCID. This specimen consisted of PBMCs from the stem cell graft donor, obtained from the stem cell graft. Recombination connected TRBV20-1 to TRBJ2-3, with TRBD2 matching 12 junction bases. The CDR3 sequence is CSACLAGGPGDTQYF. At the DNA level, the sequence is TGCAGTGCTTGTCTAGCGGGGGGGCCGGGAGATACGCAGTATTTT.